This TCR beta chain was recorded in a study of blood T cell repertoires in COVID-19. Study-level information: T cells, B-cell-depleted T cells, or PBMCs supplied cDNA or gDNA.

Per the germline V gene, CDR1 is SGHRS and CDR2 is YFSETQ. The CDR3 runs 15 residues. Unmatched junction bases numbered 6, after V lost 4 bases and J lost 1 base. Data came from immunoSEQ multiplex PCR; TCRdb stores just in-frame clones and leaves some out. The table includes about 310,000 clones, around 86% detected once. The gene calls are TRBV5-1 and TRBJ2-5, with 8 bases fitting TRBD1. The sample was peripheral blood. The source of this sequence is a man aged 45-65 years with active or convalescent COVID-19. In nucleotides, the CDR3 is TGCGCCAGCAGCCCGGGACAGGTAGGCCAAGAGACCCAGTACTTC. This sequence encodes CASSPGQVGQETQYF.